This entry is about one TCR beta chain. The CDR3 is 14 residues long. Germline V gene data show CDR1 as LGHDT and CDR2 as YNNKEL (reference sequence). V dropped 1 base and J dropped 1 base, with 5 bases sitting between them. Only in-frame clones appear in the TCRdb table, and some are missing; sequencing was by immunoSEQ multiplex PCR. The repertoire holds some 68,000 clones, with 86% as singletons. The sample comes from a study of blood T cell repertoires in COVID-19. In the study overall: PBMCs, B-cell-depleted T cells, or T cells provided the cDNA or gDNA that made up the material.

Sequenced sample: peripheral blood. This sequence originates from a man in his fifties or sixties with active COVID-19. This rearrangement joins TRBV3-1 (or the pseudogene TRBV3-2) to TRBJ1-5; D is ambiguous. CDR3 nucleotide sequence: TGTGCCAGCAGCCAAGCGGAGAGCAATCAGCCCCAGCATTTT. Translated, it gives CASSQAESNQPQHF.